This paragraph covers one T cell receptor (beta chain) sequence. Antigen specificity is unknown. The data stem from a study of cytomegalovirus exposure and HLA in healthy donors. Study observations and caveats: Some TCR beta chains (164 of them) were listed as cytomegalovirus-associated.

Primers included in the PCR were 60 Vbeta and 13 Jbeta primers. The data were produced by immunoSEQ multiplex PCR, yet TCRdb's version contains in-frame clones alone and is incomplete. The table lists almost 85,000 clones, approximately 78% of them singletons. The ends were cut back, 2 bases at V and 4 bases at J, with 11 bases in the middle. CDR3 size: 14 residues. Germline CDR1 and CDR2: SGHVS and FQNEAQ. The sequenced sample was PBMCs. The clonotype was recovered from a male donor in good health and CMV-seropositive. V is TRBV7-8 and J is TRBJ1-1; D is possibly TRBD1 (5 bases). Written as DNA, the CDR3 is TGTGCCAGCAGCTTACCAGGGTCTGGCACTGAAGCTTTCTTT. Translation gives CASSLPGSGTEAFF.